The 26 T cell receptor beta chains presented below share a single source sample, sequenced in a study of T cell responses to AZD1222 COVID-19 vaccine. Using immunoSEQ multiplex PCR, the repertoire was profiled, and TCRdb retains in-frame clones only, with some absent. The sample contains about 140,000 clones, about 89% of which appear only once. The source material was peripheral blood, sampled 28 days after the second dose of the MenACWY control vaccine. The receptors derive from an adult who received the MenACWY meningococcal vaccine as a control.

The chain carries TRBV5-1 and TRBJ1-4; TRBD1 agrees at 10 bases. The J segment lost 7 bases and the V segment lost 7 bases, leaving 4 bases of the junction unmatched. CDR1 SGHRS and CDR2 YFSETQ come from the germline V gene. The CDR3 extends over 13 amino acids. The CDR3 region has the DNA TGCGCCAGCGGGACAGGGGTTGGTGAAAAACTGTTTTTT. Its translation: CASGTGVGEKLFF.

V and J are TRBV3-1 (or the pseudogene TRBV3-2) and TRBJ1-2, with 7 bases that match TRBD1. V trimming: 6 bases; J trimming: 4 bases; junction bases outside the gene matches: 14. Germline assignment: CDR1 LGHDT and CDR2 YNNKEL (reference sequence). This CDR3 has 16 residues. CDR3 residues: CASRPAFRGRGYGYTF. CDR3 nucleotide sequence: TGTGCCAGCAGACCCGCCTTCAGGGGGAGGGGCTATGGCTACACCTTC.

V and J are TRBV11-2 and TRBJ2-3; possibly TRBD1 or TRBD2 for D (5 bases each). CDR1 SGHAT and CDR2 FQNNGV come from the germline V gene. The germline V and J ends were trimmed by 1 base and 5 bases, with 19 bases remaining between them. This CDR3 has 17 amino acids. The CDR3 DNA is TGTGCCAGCAGCTTAGTCTCCGTGGGGGTTGGCGGAGATACGCAGTATTTT. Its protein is CASSLVSVGVGGDTQYF.

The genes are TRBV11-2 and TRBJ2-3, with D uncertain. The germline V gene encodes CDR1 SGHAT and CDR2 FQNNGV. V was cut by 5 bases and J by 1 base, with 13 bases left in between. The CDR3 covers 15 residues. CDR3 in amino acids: CASSNTGRGTDTQYF. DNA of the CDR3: TGTGCCAGCAGCAATACCGGCCGCGGCACAGATACGCAGTATTTT. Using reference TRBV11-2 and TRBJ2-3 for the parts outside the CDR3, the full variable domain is EAGVAQSPRYKIIEKRQSVAFWCNPISGHATLYWYQQILGQGPKLLIQFQNNGVVDDSQLPKDRFSAERLKGVDSTLKIQPAKLEDSAVYLCASSNTGRGTDTQYFGPGTRLTVL.

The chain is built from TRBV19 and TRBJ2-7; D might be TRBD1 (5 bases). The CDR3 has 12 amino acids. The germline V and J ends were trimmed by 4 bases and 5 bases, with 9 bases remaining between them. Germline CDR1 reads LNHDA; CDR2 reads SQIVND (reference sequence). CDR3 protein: CASSTGPDEQYF. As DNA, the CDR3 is TGTGCCAGTAGTACAGGGCCCGACGAGCAGTACTTC. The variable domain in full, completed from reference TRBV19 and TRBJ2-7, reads DGGITQSPKYLFRKEGQNVTLSCEQNLNHDAMYWYRQDPGQGLRLIYYSQIVNDFQKGDIAEGYSVSREKKESFPLTVTSAQKNPTAFYLCASSTGPDEQYFGPGTRLTVT.

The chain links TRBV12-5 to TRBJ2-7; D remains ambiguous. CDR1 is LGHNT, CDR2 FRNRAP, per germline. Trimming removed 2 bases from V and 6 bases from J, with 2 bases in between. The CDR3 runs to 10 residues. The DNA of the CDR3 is TGTGCTAGTGGTTTGACCGAGCAGTACTTC. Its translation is CASGLTEQYF.

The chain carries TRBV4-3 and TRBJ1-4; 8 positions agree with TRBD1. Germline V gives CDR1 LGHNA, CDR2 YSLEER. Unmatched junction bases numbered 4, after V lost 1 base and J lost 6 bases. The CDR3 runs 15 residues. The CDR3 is CASSQGQGADEKLFF. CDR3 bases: TGCGCCAGCAGCCAAGGGCAGGGGGCGGATGAAAAACTGTTTTTT.

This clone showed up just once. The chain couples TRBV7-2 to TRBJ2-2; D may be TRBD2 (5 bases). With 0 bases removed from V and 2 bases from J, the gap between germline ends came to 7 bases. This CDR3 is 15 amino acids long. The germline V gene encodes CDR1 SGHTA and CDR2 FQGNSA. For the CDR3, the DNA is TGTGCCAGCAGCTTAGCGGACTTAAACACCGGGGAGCTGTTTTTT. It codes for CASSLADLNTGELFF.

The CDR3 reads CASSNRGGQGYEQYF. The CDR3 DNA sequence: TGTGCCAGCAGCAATAGAGGGGGCCAGGGGTACGAGCAGTACTTC. The V call is TRBV7-2, the J call TRBJ2-7; 7 bases agree with TRBD1. The germline V gene encodes CDR1 SGHTA and CDR2 FQGNSA. The CDR3 loop spans 15 amino acids. The J segment lost 4 bases and the V segment lost 5 bases, leaving 11 bases of the junction unmatched.

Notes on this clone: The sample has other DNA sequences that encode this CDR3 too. DNA for the CDR3: TGTGCCAGCAGCGTAGCGGTGAACACTGAAGCTTTCTTT. Translated, it gives CASSVAVNTEAFF. The chain links TRBV9 to TRBJ1-1; D is unresolved. The V end was cut by 0 bases, the J end by 0 bases, with 3 bases between. Germline lookup yields CDR1 SGDLS and CDR2 YYNGEE. The CDR3 is 13 amino acids.

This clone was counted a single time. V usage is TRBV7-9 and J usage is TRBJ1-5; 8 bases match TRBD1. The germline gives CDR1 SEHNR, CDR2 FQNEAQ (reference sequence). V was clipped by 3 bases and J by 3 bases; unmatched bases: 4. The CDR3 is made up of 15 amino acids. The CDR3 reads CASSFGQGLNQPQHF. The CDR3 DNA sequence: TGTGCCAGCAGCTTCGGACAGGGCCTCAATCAGCCCCAGCATTTT.

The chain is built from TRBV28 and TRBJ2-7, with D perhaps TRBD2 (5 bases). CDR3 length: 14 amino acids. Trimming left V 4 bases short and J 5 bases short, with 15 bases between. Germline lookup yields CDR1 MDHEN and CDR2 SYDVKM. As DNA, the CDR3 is TGTGCCAGCAGTTCTGGCGGGCCCCGGGACGAGCAGTACTTC. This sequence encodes CASSSGGPRDEQYF.

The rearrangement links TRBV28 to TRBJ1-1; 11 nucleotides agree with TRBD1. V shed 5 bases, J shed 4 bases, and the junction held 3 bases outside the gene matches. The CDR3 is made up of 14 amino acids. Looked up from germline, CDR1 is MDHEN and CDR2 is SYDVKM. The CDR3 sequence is CASSPGTGGTEAFF. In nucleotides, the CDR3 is TGTGCCAGCAGTCCGGGGACAGGGGGCACTGAAGCTTTCTTT.

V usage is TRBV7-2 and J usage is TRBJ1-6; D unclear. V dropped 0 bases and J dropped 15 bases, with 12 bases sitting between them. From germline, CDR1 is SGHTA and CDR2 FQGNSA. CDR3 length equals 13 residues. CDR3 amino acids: CASSLALLGVLHF. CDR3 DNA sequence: TGTGCCAGCAGCTTAGCTTTGCTGGGAGTCCTCCACTTT.

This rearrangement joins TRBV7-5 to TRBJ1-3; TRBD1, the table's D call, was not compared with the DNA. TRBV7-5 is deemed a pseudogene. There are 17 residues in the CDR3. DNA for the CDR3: TGTGCCAGAAGCTTAGGCCTCAGGGGGAACTCTGGAAACACCATATATTTT. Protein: CARSLGLRGNSGNTIYF.

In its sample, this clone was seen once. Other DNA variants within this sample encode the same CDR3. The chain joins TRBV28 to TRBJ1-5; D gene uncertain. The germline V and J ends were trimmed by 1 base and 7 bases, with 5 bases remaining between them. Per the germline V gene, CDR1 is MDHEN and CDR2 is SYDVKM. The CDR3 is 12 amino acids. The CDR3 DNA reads TGTGCCAGCAGTTTATTGAGGCAGCCCCAGCATTTT. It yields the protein CASSLLRQPQHF.

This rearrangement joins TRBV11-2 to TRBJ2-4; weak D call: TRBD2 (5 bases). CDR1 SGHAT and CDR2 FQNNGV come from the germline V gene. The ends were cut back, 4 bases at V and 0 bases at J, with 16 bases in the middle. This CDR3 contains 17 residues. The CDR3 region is CASSWGALTLAKNIQYF. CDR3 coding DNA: TGTGCCAGCAGCTGGGGAGCCCTGACCCTAGCCAAAAACATTCAGTACTTC.

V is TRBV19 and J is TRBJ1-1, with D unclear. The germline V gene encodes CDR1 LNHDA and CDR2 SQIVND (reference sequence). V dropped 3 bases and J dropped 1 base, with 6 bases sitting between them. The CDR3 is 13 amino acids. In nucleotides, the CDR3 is TGTGCCAGTAGTATGGTGGAGAACACTGAAGCTTTCTTT. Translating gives CASSMVENTEAFF.

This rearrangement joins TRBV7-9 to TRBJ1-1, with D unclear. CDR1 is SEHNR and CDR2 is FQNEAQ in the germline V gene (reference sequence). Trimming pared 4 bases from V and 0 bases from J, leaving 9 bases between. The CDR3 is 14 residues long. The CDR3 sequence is CASSSRTVNTEAFF. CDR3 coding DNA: TGTGCCAGCAGCTCCCGGACGGTGAACACTGAAGCTTTCTTT. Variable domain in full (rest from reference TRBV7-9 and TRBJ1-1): DTGVSQNPRHKITKRGQNVTFRCDPISEHNRLYWYRQTLGQGPEFLTYFQNEAQLEKSRLLSDRFSAERPKGSFSTLEIQRTEQGDSAMYLCASSSRTVNTEAFFGQGTRLTVV.

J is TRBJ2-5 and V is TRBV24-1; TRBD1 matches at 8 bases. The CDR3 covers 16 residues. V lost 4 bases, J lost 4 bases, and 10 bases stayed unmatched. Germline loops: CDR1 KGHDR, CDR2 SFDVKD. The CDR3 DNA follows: TGTGCCACCAGTGACCGAGTGGCCAGGGGGCTAGAGACCCAGTACTTC. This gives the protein CATSDRVARGLETQYF.

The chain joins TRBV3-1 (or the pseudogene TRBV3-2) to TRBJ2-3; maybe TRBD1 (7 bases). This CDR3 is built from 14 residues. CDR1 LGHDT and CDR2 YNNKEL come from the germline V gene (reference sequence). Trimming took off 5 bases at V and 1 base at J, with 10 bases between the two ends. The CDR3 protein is CASSTGEGTDTQYF. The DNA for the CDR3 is TGTGCCAGCAGCACAGGGGAGGGCACAGATACGCAGTATTTT.

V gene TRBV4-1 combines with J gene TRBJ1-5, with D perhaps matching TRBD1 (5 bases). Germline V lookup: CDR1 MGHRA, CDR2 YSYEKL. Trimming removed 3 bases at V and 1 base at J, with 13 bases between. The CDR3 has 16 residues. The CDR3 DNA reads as TGCGCCAGCAGCCAGGAACCGGGACGGAGCAATCAGCCCCAGCATTTT. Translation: CASSQEPGRSNQPQHF.

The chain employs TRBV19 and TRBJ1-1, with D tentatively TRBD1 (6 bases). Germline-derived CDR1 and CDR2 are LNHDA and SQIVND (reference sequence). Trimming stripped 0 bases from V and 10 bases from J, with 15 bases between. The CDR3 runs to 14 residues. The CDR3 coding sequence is TGTGCCAGTAGTATAGACCCTGTCGGGGGGCCAGCTTTCTTT. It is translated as CASSIDPVGGPAFF.

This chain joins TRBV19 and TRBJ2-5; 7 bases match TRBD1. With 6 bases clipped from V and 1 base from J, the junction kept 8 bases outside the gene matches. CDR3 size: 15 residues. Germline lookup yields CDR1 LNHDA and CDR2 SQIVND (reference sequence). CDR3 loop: CASSPRGTVQETQYF. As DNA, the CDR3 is TGTGCCAGTAGCCCGAGAGGGACAGTCCAAGAGACCCAGTACTTC.

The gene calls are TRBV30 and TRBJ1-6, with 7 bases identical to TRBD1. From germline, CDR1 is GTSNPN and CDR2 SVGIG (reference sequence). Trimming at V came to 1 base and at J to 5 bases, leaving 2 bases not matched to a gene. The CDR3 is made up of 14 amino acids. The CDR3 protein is CAWSGDRNNSPLHF. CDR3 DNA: TGTGCCTGGAGTGGGGACAGAAATAATTCACCCCTCCACTTT.

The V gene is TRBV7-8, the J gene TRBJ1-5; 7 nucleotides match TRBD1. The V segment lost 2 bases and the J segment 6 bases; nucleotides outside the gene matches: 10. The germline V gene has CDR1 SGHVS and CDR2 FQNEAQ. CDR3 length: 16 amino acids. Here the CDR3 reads CASSLLETGIFQPQHF. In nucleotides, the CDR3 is TGTGCCAGCAGCTTACTAGAGACAGGGATTTTTCAGCCCCAGCATTTT. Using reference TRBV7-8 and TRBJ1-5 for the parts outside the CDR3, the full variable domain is GAGVSQSPRYKVAKRGQDVALRCDPISGHVSLFWYQQALGQGPEFLTYFQNEAQLDKSGLPSDRFFAERPEGSVSTLKIQRTQQEDSAVYLCASSLLETGIFQPQHFGDGTRLSIL.